A selection of T cell receptor beta chains follows, all from one sample in a study of OX40 agonist ivuxolimab in advanced cancers. Method: immunoSEQ multiplex PCR; TCRdb's copy keeps in-frame clones and lacks some. The data hold about 13,000 clones, with 67% observed a single time. This sample comprised CD4+ or CD8+ T cells sorted from blood, obtained in a trial of the OX40 agonist ivuxolimab. These receptors were collected from an adult with an advanced solid tumor such as melanoma, head and neck, liver or kidney cancer. The CDR3 runs from the conserved cysteine through the conserved F or W. The D gene is left open where the match is weak. Not every row has a clone size; where given, it reads once, few, many or a size class.

TRBJ1-3	-	TRBV2	few	TGTGCCAGCAGTGTCCCGAAAGGAAACACCATATATTTT	CASSVPKGNTIYF
TRBJ1-5	-	TRBV21-1	medium-sized	TGTGCCAGCAGACGTCGGCAGGGAAGGAATAGCAATCAGCCCCAGCATTTT	CASRRRQGRNSNQPQHF
TRBJ1-2	-	TRBV5-4	-	TGTGCCAGCAGCTTGGTCGGTTCTTGGGCGAACTATGGCTACACCTTC	CASSLVGSWANYGYTF
TRBJ2-2	-	TRBV15	-	TGTGCCACTAACCCGGGGTGGGGGACCCGCGACACCGGGGAGCTGTTTTTT	CATNPGWGTRDTGELFF
TRBJ2-1	-	TRBV4-3	-	TGCGCCAGCAGCCAAATCCTTTTGGGTCAAGGGGAGCAGTTCTTC	CASSQILLGQGEQFF
TRBJ1-1	-	TRBV5-8	few	TGTGCCAGCATTATGGGTTTTCACACTGAAGCTTTCTTT	CASIMGFHTEAFF
TRBJ2-7	TRBD1	TRBV6-1	medium-sized	TGTGCCAGCAGTGACTACCTGATGCAGACGGGACAGAGCTCCTACGAGCAGTACTTC	CASSDYLMQTGQSSYEQYF
TRBJ1-2	-	TRBV9	-	TGTGCCAGCAGCCCGCACCAGACCGTTCCCGGGAGGGAGGGGTTGGGCTACACCTTC	CASSPHQTVPGREGLGYTF
TRBJ2-5	-	TRBV5-6	-	TGTGCCAGCAGCTTGCCTAGCGAGGAGACCCAGTACTTC	CASSLPSEETQYF
TRBJ2-5	-	TRBV9	-	TGTGCCAGCAGCCTCGGAGGGGCGGGGCCAGGGGAGACCCAGTACTTC	CASSLGGAGPGETQYF
TRBJ2-7	TRBD1	TRBV19	few	TGTGCCAGTATGGACAGGGCGACCTACGAGCAGTACTTC	CASMDRATYEQYF
TRBJ1-2	-	TRBV5-4	-	TGTGCCAGCAGCTTGGGGCAGAACTATGGCTACACCTTC	CASSLGQNYGYTF
TRBJ2-1	-	TRBV5-1	once	TGCGCCAGCAGCTTGGTGGAGGGGTACTACAATGAGCAGTTCTTC	CASSLVEGYYNEQFF
TRBJ2-7	-	TRBV27	-	TGTGCCAGCAGTGGCGGATCCTACGAGCAGTACTTC	CASSGGSYEQYF
TRBJ2-7	-	TRBV27	few	TGTGCCAGCAGTTTTAGCCAGCAATCCTACGAGCAGTACTTC	CASSFSQQSYEQYF
TRBJ2-2	-	TRBV9	-	TGTGCCAGCAGCTTTCGGACAGAACACACCGGGGAGCTGTTTTTT	CASSFRTEHTGELFF
TRBJ2-7	TRBD1	TRBV19	once	TGTGCCAGTAGTATTCTAGGGGGCGAAGCGTACGAGCAGTACTTC	CASSILGGEAYEQYF
TRBJ2-7	TRBD1	TRBV7-9	-	TGTGCCAGCAGCCAACCGGACAGGGACTACGAGCAGTACTTC	CASSQPDRDYEQYF
TRBJ2-1	-	TRBV7-9	-	TGTGCCAGCAAAAGCTCCTACAATGAGCAGTTCTTC	CASKSSYNEQFF
TRBJ2-5	TRBD2	TRBV14	-	TGTGCCAGCAGCCGGTGGACTAGCGGGTACCAAGAGACCCAGTACTTC	CASSRWTSGYQETQYF
TRBJ2-3	-	TRBV7-6	-	TGTGTCACCCTCGCGGGCGGTACGCAGTATTTT	CVTLAGGTQYF
TRBJ1-4	-	TRBV27	large	TGTGCCAGCAGTTTCTTCAAGGGTGAAAAACTGTTTTTT	CASSFFKGEKLFF
TRBJ2-7	TRBD1	TRBV7-8	-	TGTGCCAGCAGCTCCCCGGGACAGGGGGACTCCTACGAGCAGTACTTC	CASSSPGQGDSYEQYF
TRBJ2-7	-	TRBV2	-	TGTGCCAGCACTGCGGGGATCGGGGCCGAGCAGTACTTC	CASTAGIGAEQYF
TRBJ2-3	-	TRBV5-4	-	TGTGCCAGCAGCCCTCGACAGTACACAGATACGCAGTATTTT	CASSPRQYTDTQYF
TRBJ2-7	TRBD1	TRBV7-9	-	TGTGCCAGCAGCCCGGGGACAGGGGAGATCTACGAGCAGTACTTC	CASSPGTGEIYEQYF
TRBJ1-6	-	TRBV4-3	few	TGCGCCAGCAGCCAAGTAGCAGATACTAATTCACCCCTCCACTTT	CASSQVADTNSPLHF
TRBJ2-2	-	TRBV10-3	-	TGTGCCATCAGTGGACAGAACACCGGGGAGCTGTTTTTT	CAISGQNTGELFF
TRBJ1-1	-	TRBV7-3	-	TGTGCCAGTAGCTCCGGAGTGAACACTGAAGCTTTCTTT	CASSSGVNTEAFF
TRBJ2-5	-	TRBV27	-	TGTGCCAGCAGTTTAGGGGAGACCCAGTACTTC	CASSLGETQYF
TRBJ2-4	TRBD1	TRBV5-8	-	TGTGCCAGCAGCCACGGGACAGGGGGCCCCAAAAACATTCAGTACTTC	CASSHGTGGPKNIQYF
TRBJ2-7	-	TRBV4-3	-	TGCGCCAGCAGCCAAGATCCCCAGGCGACCTACGAGCAGTACTTC	CASSQDPQATYEQYF
TRBJ2-1	TRBD2	TRBV27	once	TGTGCCAGCAGTTTAGACGGAGCGGGAGGTCCCAATGAGCAGTTCTTC	CASSLDGAGGPNEQFF
TRBJ2-6	TRBD1	TRBV10-2	-	TGCGCCAGCAGGGGACAGGGGGCCTGGGCCAACGTCCTGACTTTC	CASRGQGAWANVLTF
TRBJ1-3	-	TRBV28	-	TGTGCCAGCAGTTTATTAACGAGCTCTGGAAACACCATATATTTT	CASSLLTSSGNTIYF
TRBJ2-3	-	TRBV28	once	TGTGCCAGCAGTTTACACGACAAACCCCTAGATACGCAGTATTTT	CASSLHDKPLDTQYF
TRBJ2-1	-	TRBV18	-	TGTGCTTCCGGGTGGGGAAGCGATGAGCAGTTCTTC	CASGWGSDEQFF
TRBJ1-1	-	TRBV27	-	TGTGCCAGCAGTTTCCAGGGCGGGGGCACTGAAGCTTTCTTT	CASSFQGGGTEAFF
TRBJ2-1	TRBD2	TRBV27	medium-sized	TGTGCCAGCAGTGGGGGACTAGGGATCTCCTACAATGAGCAGTTCTTC	CASSGGLGISYNEQFF
TRBJ2-5	-	TRBV19	-	TGTGCCAGTAGTATAGGTCACGGCCAAGAGACCCAGTACTTC	CASSIGHGQETQYF
TRBJ2-3	TRBD2	TRBV27	-	TGTGCCAGCAGTTTATCGGGTAGCGGGAGGGCCGCAGATACGCAGTATTTT	CASSLSGSGRAADTQYF
TRBJ1-2	TRBD1	TRBV19	-	TGTGCCAGTCAACAGGGGGCGCATGGCTACACCTTC	CASQQGAHGYTF
TRBJ1-1	-	TRBV4-3	-	TGCGCCAGCAGCCAAGAGTCTTGGGGGAACACTGAAGCTTTCTTT	CASSQESWGNTEAFF
TRBJ1-2	-	TRBV19	-	TGTGCCAGTAGTGCGGTGGAGGGTGCCTATGGCTACACCTTC	CASSAVEGAYGYTF
TRBJ2-3	TRBD1	TRBV4-3	-	TGCGCCAGCAGCCAGGACAGGGTAGGCACAGATACGCAGTATTTT	CASSQDRVGTDTQYF
TRBJ2-3	-	TRBV4-1	-	TGCGCCAGCAGCCAAGCGAGTTCGGAGGATACGCAGTATTTT	CASSQASSEDTQYF